A single sample is the source of the 29 T cell receptor beta chains below, sequenced in a study of T cells in Graves' hyperthyroidism and ophthalmopathy. RNA transcripts gave rise to amplified TCR beta CDR3 regions. HTBI primers drove first-round RT-PCR of the TCR CDR3. Using its own MiXCR run on the multiplex PCR reads, TCRdb lists one record per CDR3 protein. The table records 600,000 to 650,000 distinct CDR3 sequences, less than 25% of them present only once. Source material: blood. These TCRs come from a young man with Graves' ophthalmopathy.

This clonotype was seen at least ten times. The chain has TRBV27 and TRBJ2-3; the match to TRBD2 covers 9 bases. Germline CDR1 and CDR2: MNHEY and SMNVEV (reference sequence). V trimming: 8 bases; J trimming: 6 bases; junction bases outside the gene matches: 6. The CDR3 length is 13 residues. DNA for the CDR3: TGTGCCAGCCACGGACTAGCGATGGATACGCAGTATTTT. It translates to CASHGLAMDTQYF.

The rearrangement uses TRBV27 and TRBJ2-5, with D uncertain. The tail of the sequence fits TRBJ2-1 better, so the J call may be wrong. The CDR3 extends over 13 amino acids. Germline loops: CDR1 MNHEY, CDR2 SMNVEV (reference sequence). The DNA for the CDR3 is TGTGCCAGCAGTTTATCTTACGGAGAGACCCAGTTCTTC. Translated: CASSLSYGETQFF.

This clonotype was observed many times. V is TRBV11-2 and J is TRBJ2-1, with 9 bases identical to TRBD1. There are 17 residues in the CDR3. V shed 5 bases and J 3 bases; nucleotides not matched to a gene: 11. CDR1 and CDR2 from the germline V gene are SGHAT and FQNNGV. The CDR3 nucleotides read TGTGCCAGCAGCCCCGGTTCGGGACAGGGATACTACAATGAGCAGTTCTTC. It yields the protein CASSPGSGQGYYNEQFF.

As concerns this clonotype: This may arise from a read error, as a much more abundant clone is one base away. The chain has TRBV11-2 and TRBJ2-3, with TRBD2 matching over 11 bases. The CDR3 runs to 15 residues. CDR1 and CDR2 from the germline V gene are SGHAT and FQNNGV. CDR3 amino acids: CASSKTSGSPDTQCF. Here the CDR3 DNA reads TGTGCCAGCAGCAAAACTAGCGGGAGTCCTGATACGCAGTGTTTT. Combining the CDR3 with reference TRBV11-2 and TRBJ2-3 gives the whole variable domain EAGVAQSPRYKIIEKRQSVAFWCNPISGHATLYWYQQILGQGPKLLIQFQNNGVVDDSQLPKDRFSAERLKGVDSTLKIQPAKLEDSAVYLCASSKTSGSPDTQCFGPGTRLTVL.

In this sample, this clonotype turned up many times. V usage is TRBV28 and J usage is TRBJ1-2, with TRBD1 matching over 12 bases. The CDR3 runs 15 residues. V shed 6 bases, J shed 3 bases, and the junction held 5 bases outside the gene matches. From germline, CDR1 is MDHEN and CDR2 SYDVKM. CDR3 sequence reads: CASRGTGGSDYGYTF. The CDR3 coding sequence is TGTGCCAGCAGGGGGACAGGGGGCTCTGACTATGGCTACACCTTC.

This clonotype was detected a few times. The rearrangement uses TRBV4-1 and TRBJ1-2, with 7 nucleotides matching TRBD1. Per the germline V gene, CDR1 is MGHRA and CDR2 is YSYEKL. The CDR3 has 15 residues. J was trimmed by 3 bases and V by 2 bases; bases with no gene match: 6. CDR3 sequence: CASSQNRRGDYGYTF. For the CDR3, the DNA is TGCGCCAGCAGCCAAAACCGCAGGGGGGACTATGGCTACACCTTC.

This clonotype was counted only a few times. The genes are TRBV4-2 and TRBJ2-3; TRBD2 aligns across 10 bases. V lost 4 bases to trimming and J lost 1 base; unmatched junction nucleotides: 5. CDR1 is LGHNA, CDR2 YNFKEQ, per germline. The CDR3 spans 16 residues. CDR3: CASSPRGTSGTDTQYF. The CDR3 DNA follows: TGTGCCAGCAGCCCGCGAGGGACTAGCGGCACAGATACGCAGTATTTT.

The chain uses TRBV3-1 and TRBJ2-7; D might be TRBD2 (5 bases). V was pared by 4 bases and J by 4 bases, with 20 bases between. Germline CDR1 LGHDT, CDR2 YNNKEL (reference sequence). CDR3 size: 16 residues. DNA for the CDR3: TGTGCCAGCAGCCCTCCAAGGAGTGAGCGACTATACGAGCAGTACTTC. Protein sequence: CASSPPRSERLYEQYF.

The rearrangement links TRBV20-1 to TRBJ1-1; 7 nucleotides align to TRBD1. The CDR3 sequence is 11 residues long. Germline CDR1 is DFQATT and CDR2 is SNEGSKA (reference sequence). The CDR3 reads CRGTDGTEAFF. CDR3 bases: TGCCGCGGGACAGATGGCACTGAAGCTTTCTTT.

There are many counts of this clonotype. This chain connects TRBV30 to TRBJ2-7, with TRBD1 matching 10 bases. The germline gives CDR1 GTSNPN, CDR2 SVGIG (reference sequence). This CDR3 is built from 15 residues. After removal of 5 bases from V and 1 base from J, the junction contained 8 bases not matched to a gene. CDR3 sequence (DNA): TGTGCCTGGGCCGGGGACAGGGGTCGGTCCTACGAGCAGTACTTC. Protein sequence: CAWAGDRGRSYEQYF.

This clonotype was seen ten or more times. V is TRBV30 and J is TRBJ1-2, with D perhaps TRBD1 (5 bases). The CDR3 loop spans 14 amino acids. Germline V CDR1 and CDR2: GTSNPN, SVGIG (reference sequence). V was clipped by 0 bases and J by 5 bases, with 13 bases between them. CDR3 coding DNA: TGTGCCTGGAGTGTATTGGACGGACAATATGGCTACACCTTC. The encoded protein is CAWSVLDGQYGYTF.

The V and J genes are TRBV7-9 and TRBJ2-5; D perhaps matches TRBD1 (6 bases). The CDR3 length is 13 residues. Germline-derived CDR1 and CDR2 are SEHNR and FQNEAQ (reference sequence). Trimming pared 5 bases from V and 5 bases from J, leaving 12 bases between. For the CDR3, the DNA is TGTGCCAGCAGCATGCAGGGGTCGGAGACCCAGTACTTC. Amino acids: CASSMQGSETQYF.

Worth noting for this clonotype: One end of the junction does not line up with germline, which may come from a read error. CDR3 residues: CGSSFGNTEAFF. In nucleotides, the CDR3 is TGTGGCAGCAGCTTCGGAAACACTGAAGCTTTCTTT. The chain combines TRBV7-9 with TRBJ1-1; D gene ambiguous. The V gene's germline CDR1 is SEHNR and CDR2 FQNEAQ (reference sequence). The CDR3 sequence is 12 residues long.

The gene calls are TRBV28 and TRBJ2-7; D is possibly TRBD2 (5 bases). The V end lost 8 bases, the J end lost 5 bases, and 7 bases lay between the germline ends. The CDR3 loop spans 10 amino acids. The V gene's germline CDR1 is MDHEN and CDR2 SYDVKM. The CDR3 reads CASGGHEQYF. Written as DNA, the CDR3 is TGTGCCAGCGGAGGCCACGAGCAGTACTTC.

This clonotype has only a few counts. V usage is TRBV20-1 and J usage is TRBJ2-7; TRBD1 aligns across 7 bases. V dropped 6 bases and J dropped 4; count of bases not matched to a gene: 15. Germline V gives CDR1 DFQATT, CDR2 SNEGSKA (reference sequence). This CDR3 region has 15 residues. The CDR3: CSAQKGQQPGYEQYF. The CDR3 coding sequence is TGCAGTGCCCAAAAGGGACAGCAACCCGGTTACGAGCAGTACTTC.

This sequence joins TRBV7-9 and TRBJ1-1; D is unclear. This CDR3 region has 13 residues. The germline V gene encodes CDR1 SEHNR and CDR2 FQNEAQ (reference sequence). V shed 1 base and J shed 11 bases, with 14 bases lying between them. The CDR3 region has the DNA TGTGCCAGCAGCTTAGATGGAACGGGCACGGCTTTCTTT. This sequence encodes CASSLDGTGTAFF.

The chain employs TRBV20-1 and TRBJ2-7; D gene uncertain. Trimming removed 6 bases from V and 3 bases from J, with 15 bases in between. CDR3 size: 13 residues. Germline V gene sequence: CDR1 DFQATT, CDR2 SNEGSKA (reference sequence). The CDR3 sequence is CSARGRGFYEQYF. Here the CDR3 DNA reads TGCAGTGCCCGAGGCAGAGGTTTCTACGAGCAGTACTTC.

The J gene is TRBJ2-6, the V gene TRBV20-1, with unresolved D. V lost 4 bases and J lost 0, with 13 bases in between. The length of the CDR3 is 16 residues. Germline CDR1 and CDR2: DFQATT and SNEGSKA (reference sequence). The CDR3 DNA sequence: TGCAGTGCTAAACCGGGTGCGAGCTCTGGGGCCAACGTCCTGACTTTC. Amino acids: CSAKPGASSGANVLTF.

This clonotype was detected ten times or more. The genes are TRBV27 and TRBJ1-5, with D possibly matching TRBD1 (5 bases). Germline CDR1 reads MNHEY; CDR2 reads SMNVEV (reference sequence). With 5 bases removed from V and 4 bases from J, the gap between germline ends came to 15 bases. The CDR3 runs to 15 residues. The CDR3 protein is CASSVRQGWNQPQHF. Written as DNA, the CDR3 is TGTGCCAGCAGTGTACGTCAGGGTTGGAATCAGCCCCAGCATTTT.

This clonotype was recorded many times. V and J are TRBV6-2 or TRBV6-3 and TRBJ1-5; 9 nucleotides line up with TRBD1. CDR1 is MNHEY, CDR2 SVGEGT, per germline. Trimming took 6 bases from V and 6 from J; bases not matched to a gene: 3. The CDR3 extends over 13 amino acids. The CDR3 spells CASSGQGTQPQHF. CDR3 in DNA: TGTGCCAGCAGCGGACAGGGGACTCAGCCCCAGCATTTT.

This clonotype showed up just a few times. The V and J genes are TRBV11-1 and TRBJ2-7; no firm D call. V was clipped by 1 base and J by 7 bases, with 14 bases between them. The CDR3 extends over 14 amino acids. Germline CDR1 reads SGHAT; CDR2 reads FQDESV (reference sequence). CDR3 in amino acids: CASSLEQLPGEQYF. The CDR3 nucleotides are TGTGCCAGCAGCTTAGAACAGCTCCCCGGGGAGCAGTACTTC.

V usage is TRBV3-1 and J usage is TRBJ2-5; the match to TRBD1 covers 12 bases. The trim removed 3 bases at V and 4 bases at J, leaving 12 bases unmatched. CDR1 and CDR2 (germline): LGHDT, YNNKEL (reference sequence). The CDR3 length is 18 residues. CDR3 amino acids: CASSHDATGTGGTETQYF. The CDR3 bases are TGTGCCAGCAGCCACGATGCTACCGGGACAGGGGGCACAGAGACCCAGTACTTC.

This clonotype was counted between two and nine times. V gene TRBV3-1 combines with J gene TRBJ1-6; 7 nucleotides line up with TRBD1. J gave up 6 bases and V 4 bases, and 9 bases lay outside the gene matches. Germline assignment: CDR1 LGHDT and CDR2 YNNKEL (reference sequence). The CDR3 runs 16 residues. The CDR3 nucleotides are TGTGCCAGCAGCCGCGGGACGGGACAGCTTAATTCACCCCTCCACTTT. It codes for CASSRGTGQLNSPLHF.

This chain joins TRBV4-1 and TRBJ2-3; 7 bases are a match to TRBD2. J gave up 5 bases and V 3 bases, and 8 bases lay outside the gene matches. CDR1 MGHRA and CDR2 YSYEKL come from the germline V gene. The length of the CDR3 is 15 residues. In DNA, the CDR3 is TGCGCCAGCAGCCAGTTCCAGCGGGAAGTAGATACGCAGTATTTT. Residues: CASSQFQREVDTQYF.

This clonotype has more than one count but fewer than ten. In DNA form, the CDR3 reads TGTGCCAGCAGTTTACTGGCCGGGAAGGTCAATTCACCCCTCCACTTT. Translating gives CASSLLAGKVNSPLHF. The chain employs TRBV12-3 or TRBV12-4 and TRBJ1-6; D gene unclear. CDR3 length: 16 amino acids. The V and J ends lost 2 bases and 7 bases respectively, with 15 bases between them.

This clonotype was counted between two and nine times. The chain couples TRBV6-1 to TRBJ1-1, with D possibly being TRBD1 (5 bases). The CDR3 covers 14 residues. V lost 5 bases and J 5 bases, leaving 15 bases between the germline ends. Germline CDR1 and CDR2: MNHNS and SASEGT. CDR3 in amino acids: CASSHQGGETEAFF. CDR3 bases: TGTGCCAGCAGTCATCAGGGTGGGGAAACTGAAGCTTTCTTT.

This chain links TRBV7-9 with TRBJ2-3; the match to TRBD1 covers 8 bases. This CDR3 is 16 amino acids long. Germline lookup yields CDR1 SEHNR and CDR2 FQNEAQ (reference sequence). The ends lost 4 bases at V and 2 bases at J; junction bases unmatched: 8. CDR3 in amino acids: CASSSMTGDVTDTQYF. Written as DNA, the CDR3 is TGTGCCAGCAGCTCTATGACAGGGGATGTCACAGATACGCAGTATTTT.

The chain uses TRBV6-1 and TRBJ1-1; 9 positions match TRBD1. The J segment lost 0 bases and the V segment lost 4 bases, leaving 0 bases of the junction unmatched. Germline V gives CDR1 MNHNS, CDR2 SASEGT. CDR3 length: 14 amino acids. CDR3 sequence reads: CASSGDRVNTEAFF. The DNA of the CDR3 is TGTGCCAGCAGTGGGGACAGGGTGAACACTGAAGCTTTCTTT.

This clonotype has ten or more counts. The chain links TRBV2 to TRBJ2-3; possibly TRBD1 or TRBD2 for D (5 bases each). V gave up 10 bases and J gave up 0 bases, with 17 bases separating them. CDR1 and CDR2 from the germline V gene are SNHLY and FYNNEI. The CDR3 sequence is 15 residues long. The CDR3 DNA follows: TGTGCCACCATCCCGGGACCACATAGCACAGATACGCAGTATTTT. Translation: CATIPGPHSTDTQYF. The whole variable domain, filled in from reference TRBV2 and TRBJ2-3, reads EPEVTQTPSHQVTQMGQEVILRCVPISNHLYFYWYRQILGQKVEFLVSFYNNEISEKSEIFDDQFSVERPDGSNFTLKIRSTKLEDSAMYFCATIPGPHSTDTQYFGPGTRLTVL.